This TCR beta chain derives from a study of response to subunit inactivated influenza vaccine. Study conclusions and caveats: The authors put forward the suggestion that each seasonal influenza vaccination may bring in only a limited number of new T cells.

TCRdb passed the RT-PCR reads through MiXCR, listing each CDR3 protein once. There are hundreds of thousands of distinct CDR3 sequences in the sample; 10% to 15% occur only once, and roughly 13% lies in the top ten. Comments on this clonotype: Its antigen is currently unknown.

The material sequenced was PBMCs from blood, taken about 6 weeks after vaccination. The sequence was obtained from a man in his fifties or sixties who received an inactivated influenza vaccine.

The CDR3, as DNA: TGTGCCAGCAGCCGGAGTTCGGGGGATCATGAGCAGTTCTTC. It encodes CASSRSSGDHEQFF. J is TRBJ2-1 and V is TRBV7-3; D is perhaps TRBD2 (6 bases). The germline V gene has CDR1 SGHTA and CDR2 FQGTGA. V lost 5 bases to trimming and J lost 8 bases, with 16 bases between them. The CDR3 is made up of 14 amino acids.